This TCR beta chain was obtained from a study of cytomegalovirus exposure and HLA in healthy donors. The PCR used 60 Vbeta and 13 Jbeta primers. Measured with immunoSEQ multiplex PCR; TCRdb has only the in-frame clones, and not every one. This sample has 35,000 to 50,000 clones, with approximately 80% found just once. To note about this clone: Its antigen remains unknown.

Study results and limitations: Fewer N-insertions than the roughly 670-donor mean were reportedly shown by an Asian-associated ancestry cluster in a later analysis. In a later analysis, HLA-C alleles had the fewest associated TCRs, DRB1 alleles the most.

The sample was PBMCs. The receptor was isolated from a man aged 25 to 40 in good health and CMV-seronegative.

As DNA, the CDR3 is TGTGCCAGCAGTGGTGGTTGGAGGGTAGCGGGAGGGTCTCAAGAGACCCAGTACTTC. Encoded protein: CASSGGWRVAGGSQETQYF. The chain carries TRBV4-2 and TRBJ2-5; TRBD2 aligns across 11 bases. Germline CDR1 reads LGHNA; CDR2 reads YNFKEQ. V dropped 6 bases and J dropped 2; count of bases not matched to a gene: 17. The CDR3 runs 19 residues.